A selection of T cell receptor beta chains follows, all from one sample in a study of blood T cell repertoires in COVID-19. This table comes from immunoSEQ multiplex PCR, and its TCRdb copy is limited to in-frame clones, with some not included. The data show 140,000 to 150,000 clones, with roughly four fifths seen just once and less than 4% held by the top ten. Sequencing input: PBMCs or T cells enriched from blood (not recorded which). All receptors come from a woman between 50 and 59 years old with acute COVID-19. Both conserved end residues are part of each CDR3. The D gene is left open where the match is weak. Expanded clones get a size class; other rows say once, few or many, or leave the size out.

d_call,v_call,j_call,clone_size,cdr3_nt,cdr3_aa
TRBD1,TRBV5-4,TRBJ2-1,-,TGTGCCAGCAGCCAAGACAGGGGAATGTACAATGAGCAGTTCTTC,CASSQDRGMYNEQFF
-,TRBV11-1,TRBJ2-5,-,TGTGCCAGCAGCACCAGGGGCCAAGAGACCCAGTACTTC,CASSTRGQETQYF
TRBD1,TRBV28,TRBJ2-7,few,TGTGCCAGCAGTTCGCCTCAGACAGGGAGCTCCTACGAGCAGTACTTC,CASSSPQTGSSYEQYF
TRBD1,TRBV5-5,TRBJ1-1,-,TGTGCCAGCAGCCAGGGACAGGGTGGCACTGAAGCTTTCTTT,CASSQGQGGTEAFF
TRBD2,TRBV28,TRBJ2-3,-,TGTGCCAGCAGTCCGGGGACTAGCGGGAGGGTAAACACAGATACGCAGTATTTT,CASSPGTSGRVNTDTQYF
TRBD1,TRBV18,TRBJ2-5,-,TGTGCCAGCTCACCAAAGGGACAGCAAGAGACCCAGTACTTC,CASSPKGQQETQYF
TRBD2,TRBV7-3,TRBJ2-1,-,TGTGCCAGCAGCTTAAACCCGAGTAGCGGGAGGCTCTACAATGAGCAGTTCTTC,CASSLNPSSGRLYNEQFF
TRBD2,TRBV7-9,TRBJ2-3,-,TGTGCCAGCACCAGACTAGCGGGAGGCCTCTCTAGCACAGATACGCAGTATTTT,CASTRLAGGLSSTDTQYF
TRBD1,TRBV10-3,TRBJ2-5,-,TGTGCCATCAGTGAGCAGGCGACAGGGACGGCAGAGACCCAGTACTTC,CAISEQATGTAETQYF
-,TRBV25-1,TRBJ1-3,-,TGTGCCAGCAGCGGGGGAAGCGTACCTGGAAACACCATATATTTT,CASSGGSVPGNTIYF
TRBD1,TRBV6-5,TRBJ1-6,many,TGTGCCAGCAGTCCACGGGACAGGTCTAATTCACCCCTCCACTTT,CASSPRDRSNSPLHF
TRBD1,TRBV10-2,TRBJ1-2,-,TGCGCCAGCACCATATCCCAGGGGGCCCTCTATGGCTACACCTTC,CASTISQGALYGYTF
-,TRBV12-3/TRBV12-4,TRBJ1-1,-,TGTGCCAGCAAGCGGGGGTTGAACACTGAAGCTTTCTTT,CASKRGLNTEAFF
-,TRBV7-3,TRBJ2-3,-,TGTGCCAGCAGCTCCCCCCCATCAGATACGCAGTATTTT,CASSSPPSDTQYF
-,TRBV10-2,TRBJ1-1,-,TGCGCCAGCAGCCAGGGGTCAATGAACACTGAAGCTTTCTTT,CASSQGSMNTEAFF
TRBD2,TRBV11-2,TRBJ2-7,-,TGTGCCAGCAGCACCCCGACTAGCGCGGCCTACGAGCAGTACTTC,CASSTPTSAAYEQYF
-,TRBV7-8,TRBJ2-7,-,TGTGCCAGCAGCATTTCAGTGTTATCCTACGAGCAGTACTTC,CASSISVLSYEQYF
-,TRBV5-6,TRBJ1-1,few,TGTGCCAGCAGCCTAGGCCGCCGGGGGGCTTTCTTT,CASSLGRRGAFF
-,TRBV5-1,TRBJ1-6,-,TGCGCCAGCAGCTTTAACAGGGTGGATTCACCCCTCCACTTT,CASSFNRVDSPLHF
TRBD1,TRBV2,TRBJ1-6,-,TGTGCCAGCATCTACCCAGGGGGCGCGGGAGTAAATTCACCCCTCCACTTT,CASIYPGGAGVNSPLHF
TRBD1,TRBV6-5,TRBJ1-1,once,TGTGCCAGCAGCAACAGGGGCTTGAACACTGAAGCTTTCTTT,CASSNRGLNTEAFF
TRBD1,TRBV23-1,TRBJ1-3,-,TGCGCCAGCTACGGGGGGACAGGGAACGGAAACACCATATATTTT,CASYGGTGNGNTIYF
-,TRBV18,TRBJ2-2,-,TGTGCCAGCTCACCATCAGGGCCGAACACCGGGGAGCTGTTTTTT,CASSPSGPNTGELFF
TRBD1,TRBV9,TRBJ2-6,once,TGTGCCAGCAGCGACCGGGACAGTAGTTCTGGGGCCAACGTCCTGACTTTC,CASSDRDSSSGANVLTF
TRBD2,TRBV30,TRBJ2-3,-,TGTGCCCGCGGTGGCGGGACTAGTTTCGATACGCAGTATTTT,CARGGGTSFDTQYF
TRBD1,TRBV24-1,TRBJ1-2,-,TGTGCCACCAGTGACTTTATGACAGGGCCGCTCGGTGGAAGCTACACCTTC,CATSDFMTGPLGGSYTF
TRBD1,TRBV6-5,TRBJ1-5,-,TGTGCCAGCAGAAACAGGGGGTCAAGCAATCAGCCCCAGCATTTT,CASRNRGSSNQPQHF
TRBD1,TRBV4-2,TRBJ1-2,-,TGTGCCAGTAGCCAAGAAATCAACAGGGGTAACTATGGCTACACCTTC,CASSQEINRGNYGYTF
-,TRBV11-2,TRBJ2-6,-,TGTGCCAGCAGCCCCGGGGACTCTGGGGCCAACGTCCTGACTTTC,CASSPGDSGANVLTF
-,TRBV27,TRBJ2-1,-,TGTGCCAGCAGTGTCCGACGGGAGTACAATGAGCAGTTCTTC,CASSVRREYNEQFF
-,TRBV30,TRBJ1-5,-,TGTGCCTGGGAGGGAGGGGAGGGTCAGCCCCAGCATTTT,CAWEGGEGQPQHF
TRBD2,TRBV6-5,TRBJ2-5,-,TGTGCCAGCAGCACAAGCGGGAGAGGGGAGACCCAGTACTTC,CASSTSGRGETQYF
-,TRBV2,TRBJ1-4,-,TGTGCCAGCAGTGAAGAAGGTGGAAGGAGTCGGGAAAAACTGTTTTTT,CASSEEGGRSREKLFF
TRBD1,TRBV6-5,TRBJ1-5,-,TGTGCCAGCTTGGACAGGGGCAGCAATCAGCCCCAGCATTTT,CASLDRGSNQPQHF
-,TRBV29-1,TRBJ1-2,-,TGCAGCGTTGTTGGCGGGCCGACCTCTAACTATGGCTACACCTTC,CSVVGGPTSNYGYTF
-,TRBV6-5,TRBJ1-6,-,TGTGCCAGCAGTCCTAGGGGGAATTCACCCCTCCACTTT,CASSPRGNSPLHF
-,TRBV30,TRBJ1-1,-,TGTGCCCTTAAAAAATTACAGGTTTTCATGAACACTGAAGCTTTCTTT,CALKKLQVFMNTEAFF
-,TRBV5-1,TRBJ1-4,-,TGCGCCAGCAGCTTCGTCCCGGGACAAGGGGAAAAACTGTTTTTT,CASSFVPGQGEKLFF
TRBD2,TRBV30,TRBJ2-1,-,TGTGCCTGGAGGATGACTAGCCAGCAATACAATGAGCAGTTCTTC,CAWRMTSQQYNEQFF
TRBD1,TRBV5-1,TRBJ1-2,once,TGCGCCAGCAGCGGACAGGGGGCGCGGATCGGTGGCTACACCTTC,CASSGQGARIGGYTF
-,TRBV19,TRBJ1-1,-,TGTGCCAGTAGCGATAAGAGGGAAGTGAACACTGAAGCTTTCTTT,CASSDKREVNTEAFF